These T cell receptor beta chains were read from a single sample in a study of shared clonotypes between healthy human individuals. Produced via immunoSEQ multiplex PCR; TCRdb's table is partial and in-frame only. Here the sample spans 450,000 to 700,000 clones, over 95% being singletons. The specimen was naive CD8+ T cells sorted from blood. These receptors came from a woman in her 30s in good health. Each CDR3 is given with its conserved first and last residue. The D gene is left open where the match is weak. Clone size is not always given. Where it is, it says once, few, many or a class for expanded clones.

size	D	J	V	CDR3	DNA
NA	TRBD1	TRBJ1-2	TRBV5-6	CASSFDRGLIYGYTF	TGTGCCAGCAGCTTCGACAGGGGGCTTATCTATGGCTACACCTTC
NA	TRBD1	TRBJ1-3	TRBV7-9	CASSWDSSGNTIYF	TGTGCCAGCAGCTGGGACAGCTCTGGAAACACCATATATTTT
NA	NA	TRBJ1-5	TRBV19	CASSISGERDQPQHF	TGTGCCAGTAGTATTTCGGGGGAGCGCGATCAGCCCCAGCATTTT
NA	NA	TRBJ1-2	TRBV2	CASSGGVSRKVANYGYTF	TGTGCCAGCAGTGGGGGGGTAAGCCGTAAGGTCGCTAACTATGGCTACACCTTC
NA	TRBD2	TRBJ2-3	TRBV15	CATSRGTSGLADTQYF	TGTGCCACCAGCAGAGGGACTAGCGGACTAGCGGATACGCAGTATTTT
NA	TRBD1	TRBJ2-6	TRBV7-3	CASSLGTASGANVLTF	TGTGCCAGCAGCTTAGGGACAGCCTCTGGGGCCAACGTCCTGACTTTC
once	TRBD1	TRBJ2-7	TRBV27	CASSKLPTGFPREQYF	TGTGCCAGCAGTAAACTACCGACAGGGTTCCCTAGGGAGCAGTACTTC
NA	NA	TRBJ2-1	TRBV7-9	CASSSTNEQFF	TGTGCCAGCAGCTCGACTAATGAGCAGTTCTTC
NA	NA	TRBJ2-7	TRBV28	CASSPISGRSYYEQYF	TGTGCCAGCAGCCCTATATCCGGGAGATCATATTACGAGCAGTACTTC
NA	TRBD1	TRBJ1-5	TRBV28	CAADRAEGNQPQHF	TGTGCCGCCGACAGGGCGGAAGGCAATCAGCCCCAGCATTTT
NA	NA	TRBJ1-2	TRBV27	CASSFGRDYGYTF	TGTGCCAGCAGTTTTGGCAGGGACTATGGCTACACCTTC
NA	TRBD2	TRBJ2-5	TRBV11-2	CASSFELAGNSETQYF	TGTGCCAGCAGCTTTGAACTAGCGGGAAATTCGGAGACCCAGTACTTC
NA	NA	TRBJ2-7	TRBV27	CASSLKSLPYEQYF	TGTGCCAGCAGTTTAAAGTCCCTTCCCTACGAGCAGTACTTC
NA	TRBD1	TRBJ2-7	TRBV4-1	CASSQVQGAHEQYF	TGCGCCAGCAGCCAAGTCCAGGGGGCCCACGAGCAGTACTTC
NA	TRBD1	TRBJ2-5	TRBV9	CASRGQGEETQYF	TGTGCCAGCAGAGGACAGGGGGAAGAGACCCAGTACTTC
once	TRBD2	TRBJ2-3	TRBV5-1	CASSSSGAFDTQYF	TGCGCCAGCAGCTCTAGCGGAGCATTCGATACGCAGTATTTT
once	NA	TRBJ2-7	TRBV4-1	CASSPRLAYEQYF	TGCGCCAGCAGCCCAAGACTAGCCTACGAGCAGTACTTC
NA	NA	TRBJ2-7	TRBV13	CASSLGGYSYEQYF	TGTGCCAGCAGCCTGGGAGGATACTCCTACGAGCAGTACTTC
NA	TRBD1	TRBJ1-1	TRBV7-9	CASSKGQMNTEAFF	TGTGCCAGCAGTAAGGGACAGATGAACACTGAAGCTTTCTTT
once	NA	TRBJ1-2	TRBV19	CASSIALLYGYTF	TGTGCCAGTAGTATAGCCCTGCTATATGGCTACACCTTC
NA	TRBD2	TRBJ2-7	TRBV19	CASSGASGTYYEQYF	TGTGCCAGTAGTGGGGCTAGCGGGACCTACTACGAGCAGTACTTC
NA	NA	TRBJ2-7	TRBV15	CATSRDEGWEQYF	TGTGCCACCAGCAGAGATGAAGGGTGGGAGCAGTACTTC
NA	TRBD1	TRBJ2-1	TRBV10-1	CASSVIPPGTGANNEQFF	TGCGCCAGCAGCGTAATTCCTCCGGGGACAGGGGCCAACAATGAGCAGTTCTTC
NA	NA	TRBJ1-6	TRBV28	CASCSFLGRPPLHF	TGTGCCAGCTGCTCTTTTCTAGGCAGACCACCCCTCCACTTT
NA	NA	TRBJ2-1	TRBV7-7	CASSLAGPTNEQFF	TGTGCCAGCAGCTTAGCGGGACCTACCAATGAGCAGTTCTTC
NA	TRBD1	TRBJ1-3	TRBV28	CASSTPGQGTGEYVVGNTIYF	TGTGCCAGCAGTACACCGGGACAGGGAACCGGGGAGTATGTCGTAGGAAACACCATATATTTT
NA	NA	TRBJ2-7	TRBV4-2	CASSQDTGTGPYEQYF	TGTGCCAGCAGCCAAGACACAGGGACGGGACCCTACGAGCAGTACTTC
NA	TRBD1	TRBJ1-4	TRBV27	CASSHTGTGVEKLFF	TGTGCCAGCAGTCATACCGGGACAGGGGTCGAAAAACTGTTTTTT
NA	NA	TRBJ1-1	TRBV19	CASSSLRRNTEAFF	TGTGCCAGTTCGAGCCTCAGGAGAAACACTGAAGCTTTCTTT
NA	TRBD1	TRBJ1-1	TRBV19	CASRIQGAGTEAFF	TGTGCCAGTAGAATACAGGGGGCCGGCACTGAAGCTTTCTTT
once	TRBD2	TRBJ2-1	TRBV5-4	CASSPPNSGRLYNEQFF	TGTGCCAGCAGCCCCCCCAATAGCGGGAGACTCTACAATGAGCAGTTCTTC
NA	TRBD2	TRBJ2-5	TRBV11-1	CASSPTAREVETQYF	TGTGCCAGCAGCCCGACGGCGCGGGAGGTGGAGACCCAGTACTTC
NA	NA	TRBJ2-3	TRBV6-1	CASEWVGMGADTQYF	TGTGCCAGTGAGTGGGTCGGAATGGGCGCAGATACGCAGTATTTT
NA	NA	TRBJ2-7	TRBV28	CASSFDPTGTEQYF	TGTGCCAGCAGTTTTGATCCCACAGGGACTGAGCAGTACTTC
NA	TRBD2	TRBJ2-7	TRBV4-1	CASSPPSGSEQYF	TGCGCCAGCAGCCCCCCTAGCGGGTCCGAGCAGTACTTC
NA	TRBD2	TRBJ2-7	TRBV13	CASSLVGSGTYEQYF	TGTGCCAGCAGCTTAGTTGGTAGCGGGACCTACGAGCAGTACTTC
once	TRBD1	TRBJ2-7	TRBV28	CASSFGTGIPEQYF	TGTGCCAGCAGCTTCGGGACAGGGATCCCCGAGCAGTACTTC
NA	NA	TRBJ2-7	TRBV6-1	CASSLRLDGVEQYF	TGTGCCAGCAGTCTTCGGCTAGACGGGGTCGAGCAGTACTTC
NA	NA	TRBJ2-6	TRBV28	CASSLRQSSGANVLTF	TGTGCCAGCAGTTTGCGACAGAGCTCTGGGGCCAACGTCCTGACTTTC
NA	NA	TRBJ2-7	TRBV28	CASSLVYEQYF	TGTGCCAGCAGCCTAGTGTACGAGCAGTACTTC
NA	TRBD2	TRBJ2-1	TRBV28	CASSSLAGYPNEQFF	TGTGCCAGCAGCTCCTTAGCGGGATATCCCAATGAGCAGTTCTTC
NA	NA	TRBJ2-7	TRBV28	CASSITGFHEQYF	TGTGCCAGCAGTATTACAGGGTTCCACGAGCAGTACTTC
NA	TRBD2	TRBJ2-7	TRBV27	CASSSPGGTYEQYF	TGTGCCAGCAGTAGCCCGGGAGGAACCTACGAGCAGTACTTC